This T cell receptor (beta chain) was identified in a study of identifying expanded T cells in peripheral blood. The study, taken as a whole, reports: Variance in clone template counts between roughly two-week samples significantly increased with total template count across all healthy donors. Approximately 1.2 clones differed between technical replicates, versus approximately 17 and 20 over time.

Healthy donors had no documented immune events, such as infections, while sampled. This CDR3 has 15 residues. Trimming took 4 bases from V and 3 from J, leaving 12 bases between them. Germline CDR1 LGHNA, CDR2 YSLEER. About this clone: Its antigen is unknown.

Sequencing was performed with immunoSEQ multiplex PCR; in TCRdb, only in-frame clones are kept and a portion is missing. The table lists about 85,000 clones, approximately 90% of them singletons. The sequencing sample was made of blood. The chain links TRBV4-3 to TRBJ2-2; no clear D. This sequence was found in a person between 18 and 75 years old in good health. CDR3 region: CASSPSGPHTGELFF. The CDR3 region has the DNA TGCGCCAGCAGCCCTTCCGGGCCTCACACCGGGGAGCTGTTTTTT.